This is a list of T cell receptor beta chains from one sample in a study of somatic mutations in cytotoxic T cells in rheumatoid arthritis. Only in-frame clones appear in the TCRdb table, and some are missing; sequencing was by immunoSEQ multiplex PCR. The top ten clones hold around 11% of a sample with roughly 2,200 clones, around 85% of them seen once. The sequencing sample was made of CD8+ T cells sorted from blood. These receptors originate from a woman aged 70-85 years with rheumatoid arthritis. Both conserved end residues are part of each CDR3. D genes are given only for firm matches. Where a row states a size, it is once, few, many or the class of an expanded clone; other rows omit it.

-,TRBV9,TRBJ1-1,-,TGTGCCAGCAGCGTAGGGGGGGACACTGAAGCTTTCTTT,CASSVGGDTEAFF
TRBD2,TRBV5-5,TRBJ2-1,-,TGTGCCAGCAGCCCCACTAGCGGGGGGTACAATGAGCAGTTCTTC,CASSPTSGGYNEQFF
-,TRBV7-3,TRBJ1-1,-,TGTGCCAGCAGCTTAGGCAGGAACACTGAAGCTTTCTTT,CASSLGRNTEAFF
-,TRBV15,TRBJ1-2,-,TGTGCCACCAGCAGAGTGGAGGACCGTCTAGGCTACACCTTC,CATSRVEDRLGYTF
TRBD1,TRBV7-9,TRBJ1-1,-,TGTGCCAGCAGTCTTGCCGGGACAGCGAACACTGAAGCTTTCTTT,CASSLAGTANTEAFF
TRBD2,TRBV7-9,TRBJ2-5,once,TGTGCCAGCAGCTTTAGCGGGAGGACGGAGACCCAGTACTTC,CASSFSGRTETQYF
-,TRBV15,TRBJ2-7,once,TGTGCCACCAGGAGCGGTACCTACGAGCAGTACTTC,CATRSGTYEQYF
TRBD2,TRBV11-2,TRBJ2-3,-,TGTGCCAGCAGCTTCCCTCTAGCGGGAGGTGAAAATACGCAGTATTTT,CASSFPLAGGENTQYF
-,TRBV10-1,TRBJ2-7,-,TGCGCCAGCAGAGCGACCCACAGGTGGATCTTCCTCCCAGGGCAGTACTTC,CASRATHRWIFLPGQYF
TRBD1,TRBV19,TRBJ2-1,-,TGTGCCAGTAGTATAGATCAGGGGGAGTCGTCCTACAATGAGCAGTTCTTC,CASSIDQGESSYNEQFF
-,TRBV10-2,TRBJ2-7,-,TGCGCCAGCAGTGAGTTTGTCTTCTCTTACGAGCAGTACTTC,CASSEFVFSYEQYF
-,TRBV2,TRBJ2-3,-,TGTGCCAGCAGTGAATCGCTCGAGCGAGGCACAGATACGCAGTATTTT,CASSESLERGTDTQYF
TRBD1,TRBV7-9,TRBJ2-7,-,TGTGCCAGCAGCTTAACGACAGGGTCCGAGCAGTACTTC,CASSLTTGSEQYF